Sequencing of this T cell receptor beta chain was carried out in a study of PD-1 blockade in classical Hodgkin lymphoma. Every one of the patients relapsed after autologous stem cell transplantation (brentuximab vedotin exposure was variable). TCRdb keeps only in-frame clones here, not all; method: immunoSEQ multiplex PCR. The table includes 95,000 or so clones, approximately 80% detected once. Germline V gives CDR1 WNHNN, CDR2 SYGVQD (reference sequence). The CDR3 consists of 16 residues. V shed 7 bases, J shed 1 base, and the junction held 8 bases outside the gene matches. The source is a human donor with classical Hodgkin lymphoma. Here the sequenced sample was peripheral blood mononuclear cells (PBMCs), taken at baseline. The V gene is TRBV10-1, the J gene TRBJ2-2; TRBD2 aligns across 8 bases. This chain's CDR3 is CASNSFRGGNTGELFF. CDR3 coding DNA: TGCGCCAGCAACTCCTTCCGGGGGGGGAACACCGGGGAGCTGTTTTTT.